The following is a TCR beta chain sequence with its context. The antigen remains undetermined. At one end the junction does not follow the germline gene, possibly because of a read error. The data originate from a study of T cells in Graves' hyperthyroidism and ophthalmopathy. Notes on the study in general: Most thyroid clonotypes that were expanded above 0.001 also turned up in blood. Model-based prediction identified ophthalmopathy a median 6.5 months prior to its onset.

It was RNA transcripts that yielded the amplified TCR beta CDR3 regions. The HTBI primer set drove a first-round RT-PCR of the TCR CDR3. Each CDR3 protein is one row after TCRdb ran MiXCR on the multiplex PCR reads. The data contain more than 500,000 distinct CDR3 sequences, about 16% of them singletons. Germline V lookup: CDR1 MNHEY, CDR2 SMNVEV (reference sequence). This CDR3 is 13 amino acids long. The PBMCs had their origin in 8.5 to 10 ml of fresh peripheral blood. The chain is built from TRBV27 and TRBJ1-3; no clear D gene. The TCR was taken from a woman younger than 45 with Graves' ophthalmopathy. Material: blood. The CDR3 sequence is CASMGISGNTMYF. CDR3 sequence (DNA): TGTGCCAGCATGGGGATCTCTGGAAACACCATGTATTTT.